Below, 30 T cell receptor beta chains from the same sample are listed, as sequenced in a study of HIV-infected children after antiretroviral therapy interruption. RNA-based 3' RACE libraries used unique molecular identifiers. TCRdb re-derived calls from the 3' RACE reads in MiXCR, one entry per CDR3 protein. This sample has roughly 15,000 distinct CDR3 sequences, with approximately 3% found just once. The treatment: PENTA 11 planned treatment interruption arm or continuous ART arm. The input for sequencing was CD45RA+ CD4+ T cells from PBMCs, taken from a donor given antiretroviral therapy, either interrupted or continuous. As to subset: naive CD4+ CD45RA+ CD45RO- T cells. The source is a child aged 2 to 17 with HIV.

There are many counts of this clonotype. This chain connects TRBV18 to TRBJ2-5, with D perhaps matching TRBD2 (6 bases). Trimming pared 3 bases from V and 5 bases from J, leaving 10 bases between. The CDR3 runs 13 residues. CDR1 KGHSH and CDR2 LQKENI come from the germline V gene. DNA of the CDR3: TGTGCCAGCTCACCCGGGACTTTGGAGACCCAGTACTTC. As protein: CASSPGTLETQYF.

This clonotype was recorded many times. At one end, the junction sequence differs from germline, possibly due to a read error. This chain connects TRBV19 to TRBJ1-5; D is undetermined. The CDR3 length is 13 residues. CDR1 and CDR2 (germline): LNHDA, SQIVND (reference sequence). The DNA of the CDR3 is TGTGCCAGTAAGTCGGCTGGCAATCAGTCCCAGCATTTT. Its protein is CASKSAGNQSQHF.

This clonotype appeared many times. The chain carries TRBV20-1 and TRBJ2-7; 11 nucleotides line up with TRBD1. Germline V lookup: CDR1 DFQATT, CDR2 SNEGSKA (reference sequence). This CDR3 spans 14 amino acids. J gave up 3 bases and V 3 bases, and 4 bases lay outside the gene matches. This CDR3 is CSARRGQGDYEQYF. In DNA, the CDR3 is TGCAGTGCTAGGAGGGGACAGGGGGACTACGAGCAGTACTTC.

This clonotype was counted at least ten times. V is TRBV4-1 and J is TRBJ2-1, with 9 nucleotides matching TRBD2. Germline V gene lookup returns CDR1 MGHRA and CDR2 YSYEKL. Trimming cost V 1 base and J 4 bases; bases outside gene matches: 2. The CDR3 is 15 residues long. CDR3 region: CASSQGTSVYNEQFF. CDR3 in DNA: TGCGCCAGCAGCCAAGGGACTAGCGTATACAATGAGCAGTTCTTC.

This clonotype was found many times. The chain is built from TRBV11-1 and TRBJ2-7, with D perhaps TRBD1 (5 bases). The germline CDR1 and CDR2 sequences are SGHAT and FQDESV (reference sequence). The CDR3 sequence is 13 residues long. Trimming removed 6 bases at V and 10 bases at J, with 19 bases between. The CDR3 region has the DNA TGTGCCAGCAGTCGACTGGGGCCGTATGAACAGTACTTC. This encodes CASSRLGPYEQYF.

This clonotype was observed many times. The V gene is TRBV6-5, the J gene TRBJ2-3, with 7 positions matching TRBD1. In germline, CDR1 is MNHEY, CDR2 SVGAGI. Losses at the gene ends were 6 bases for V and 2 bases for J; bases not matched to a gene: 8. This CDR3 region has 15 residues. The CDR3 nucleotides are TGTGCCAGCAGCAGACAGGGAGTCATCACAGATACGCAGTATTTT. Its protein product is CASSRQGVITDTQYF.

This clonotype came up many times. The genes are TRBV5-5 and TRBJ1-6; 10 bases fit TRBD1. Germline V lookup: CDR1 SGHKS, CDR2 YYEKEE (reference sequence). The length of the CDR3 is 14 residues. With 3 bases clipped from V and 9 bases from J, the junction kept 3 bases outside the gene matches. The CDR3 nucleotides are TGTGCCAGCAGCTCGACAGGGGGCCCTTCACCCCTCCACTTT. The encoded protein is CASSSTGGPSPLHF.

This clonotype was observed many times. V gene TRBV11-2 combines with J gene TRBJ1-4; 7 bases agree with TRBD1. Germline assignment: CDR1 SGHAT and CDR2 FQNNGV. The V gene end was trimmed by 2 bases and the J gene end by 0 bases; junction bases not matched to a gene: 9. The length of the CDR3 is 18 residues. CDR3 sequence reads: CASSLFLGQAATNEKLFF. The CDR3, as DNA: TGTGCCAGCAGCTTATTCTTAGGACAGGCAGCAACTAATGAAAAACTGTTTTTT.

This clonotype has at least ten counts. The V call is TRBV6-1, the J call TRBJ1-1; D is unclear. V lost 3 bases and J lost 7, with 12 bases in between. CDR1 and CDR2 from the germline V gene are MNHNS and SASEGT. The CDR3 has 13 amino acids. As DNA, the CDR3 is TGTGCCAGCAGTGATCTACGGAGCCTTGAAGCTTTCTTT. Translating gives CASSDLRSLEAFF.

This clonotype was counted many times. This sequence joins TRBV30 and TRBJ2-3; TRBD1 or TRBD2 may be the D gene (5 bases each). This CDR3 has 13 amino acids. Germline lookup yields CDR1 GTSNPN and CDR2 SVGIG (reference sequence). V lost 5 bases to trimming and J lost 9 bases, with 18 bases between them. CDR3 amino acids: CAWDPGPGKTQYF. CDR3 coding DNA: TGTGCCTGGGATCCGGGGCCGGGGAAGACGCAGTATTTT.

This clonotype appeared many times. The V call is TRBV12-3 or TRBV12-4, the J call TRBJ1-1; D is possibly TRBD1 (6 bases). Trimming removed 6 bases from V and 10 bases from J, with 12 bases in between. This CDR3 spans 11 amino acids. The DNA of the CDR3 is TGTGCCAGCAGCACCGGGACATCAGCTTTCTTT. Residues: CASSTGTSAFF.

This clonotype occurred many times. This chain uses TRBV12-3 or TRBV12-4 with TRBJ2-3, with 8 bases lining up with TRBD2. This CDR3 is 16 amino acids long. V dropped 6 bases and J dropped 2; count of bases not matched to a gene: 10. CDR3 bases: TGTGCCAGCAGCCTGAGGAGCGGGAGCTTCACAGATACGCAGTATTTT. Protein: CASSLRSGSFTDTQYF.

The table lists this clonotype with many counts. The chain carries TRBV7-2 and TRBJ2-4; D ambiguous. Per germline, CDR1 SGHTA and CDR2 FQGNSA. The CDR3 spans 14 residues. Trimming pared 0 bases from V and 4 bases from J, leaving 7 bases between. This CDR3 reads CASSLALEKNIQYF. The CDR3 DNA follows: TGTGCCAGCAGCTTAGCGCTGGAGAAAAACATTCAGTACTTC.

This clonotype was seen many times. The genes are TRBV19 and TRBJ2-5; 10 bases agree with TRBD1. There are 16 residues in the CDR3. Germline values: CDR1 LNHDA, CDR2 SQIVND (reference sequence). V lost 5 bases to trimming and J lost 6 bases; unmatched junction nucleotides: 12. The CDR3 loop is CASSPWDRGEGKTQYF. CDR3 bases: TGTGCCAGTAGTCCCTGGGACAGGGGTGAAGGAAAGACCCAGTACTTC.

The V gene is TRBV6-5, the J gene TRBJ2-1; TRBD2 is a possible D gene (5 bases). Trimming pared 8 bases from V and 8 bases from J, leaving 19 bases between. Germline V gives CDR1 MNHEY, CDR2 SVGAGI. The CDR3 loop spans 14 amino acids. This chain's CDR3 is CASALTGERDEQFF. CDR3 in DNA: TGTGCCAGCGCGTTAACCGGGGAGCGCGATGAGCAGTTCTTC.

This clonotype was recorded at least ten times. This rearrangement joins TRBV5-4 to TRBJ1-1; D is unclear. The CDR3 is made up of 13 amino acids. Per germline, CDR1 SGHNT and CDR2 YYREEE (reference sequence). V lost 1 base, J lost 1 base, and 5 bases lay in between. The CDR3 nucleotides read TGTGCCAGCAGCTTGATAGGGAACACTGAAGCTTTCTTT. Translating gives CASSLIGNTEAFF. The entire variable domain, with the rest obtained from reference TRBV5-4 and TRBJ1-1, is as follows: ETGVTQSPTHLIKTRGQQVTLRCSSQSGHNTVSWYQQALGQGPQFIFQYYREEENGRGNFPPRFSGLQFPNYSSELNVNALELDDSALYLCASSLIGNTEAFFGQGTRLTVV.

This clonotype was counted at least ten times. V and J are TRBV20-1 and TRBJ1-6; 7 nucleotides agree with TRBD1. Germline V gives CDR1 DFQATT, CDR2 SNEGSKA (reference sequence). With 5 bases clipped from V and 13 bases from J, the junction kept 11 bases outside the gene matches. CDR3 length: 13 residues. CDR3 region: CSAPGTGASPLHF. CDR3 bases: TGCAGTGCTCCCGGAACAGGGGCCTCTCCCCTCCACTTT.

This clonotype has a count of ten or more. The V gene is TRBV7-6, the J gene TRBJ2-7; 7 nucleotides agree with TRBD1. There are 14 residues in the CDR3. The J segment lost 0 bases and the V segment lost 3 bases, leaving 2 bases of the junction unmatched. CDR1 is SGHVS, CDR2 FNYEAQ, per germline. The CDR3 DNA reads TGTGCCAGCAGCTTGGGGACAGTCTCCTACGAGCAGTACTTC. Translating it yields CASSLGTVSYEQYF.

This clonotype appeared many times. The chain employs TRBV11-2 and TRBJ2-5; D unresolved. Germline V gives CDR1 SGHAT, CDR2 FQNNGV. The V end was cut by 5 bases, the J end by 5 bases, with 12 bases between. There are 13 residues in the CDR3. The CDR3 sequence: CASSPVRAETQYF. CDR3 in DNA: TGTGCCAGCAGCCCGGTTAGGGCTGAGACCCAGTACTTC.

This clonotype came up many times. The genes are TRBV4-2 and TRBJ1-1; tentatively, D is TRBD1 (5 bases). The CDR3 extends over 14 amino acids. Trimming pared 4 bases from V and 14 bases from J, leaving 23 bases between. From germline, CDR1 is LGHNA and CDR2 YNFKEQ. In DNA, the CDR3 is TGTGCCAGCAGCCCCACAGGAGCAAACACAGAAGTCTTCTTT. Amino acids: CASSPTGANTEVFF.

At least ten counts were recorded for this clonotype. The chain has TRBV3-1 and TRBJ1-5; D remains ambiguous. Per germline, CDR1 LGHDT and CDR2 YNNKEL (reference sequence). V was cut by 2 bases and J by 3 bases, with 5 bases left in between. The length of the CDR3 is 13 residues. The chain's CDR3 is CASSQQINQPQHF. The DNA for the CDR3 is TGTGCCAGCAGCCAACAGATCAATCAGCCCCAGCATTTT.

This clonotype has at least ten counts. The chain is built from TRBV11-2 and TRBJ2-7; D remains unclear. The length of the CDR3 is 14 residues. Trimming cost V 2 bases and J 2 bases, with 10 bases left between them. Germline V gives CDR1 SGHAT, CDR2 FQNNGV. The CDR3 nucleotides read TGTGCCAGCAGCTTAATGGGCACCCCCTACGAGCAGTACTTC. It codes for CASSLMGTPYEQYF.

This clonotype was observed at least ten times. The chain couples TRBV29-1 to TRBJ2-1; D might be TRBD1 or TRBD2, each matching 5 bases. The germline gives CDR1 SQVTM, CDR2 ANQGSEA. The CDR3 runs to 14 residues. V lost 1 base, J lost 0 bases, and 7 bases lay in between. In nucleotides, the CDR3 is TGCAGCGTTGAAGGGGGGAGCTCCTACAATGAGCAGTTCTTC. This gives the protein CSVEGGSSYNEQFF.

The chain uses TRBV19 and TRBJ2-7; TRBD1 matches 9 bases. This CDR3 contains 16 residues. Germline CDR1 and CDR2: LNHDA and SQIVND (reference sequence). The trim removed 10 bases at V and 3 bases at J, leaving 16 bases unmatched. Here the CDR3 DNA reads TGTGCCACCCAAAGGGCCGCGGGACAGGGTTTCTACGAGCAGTACTTC. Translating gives CATQRAAGQGFYEQYF.

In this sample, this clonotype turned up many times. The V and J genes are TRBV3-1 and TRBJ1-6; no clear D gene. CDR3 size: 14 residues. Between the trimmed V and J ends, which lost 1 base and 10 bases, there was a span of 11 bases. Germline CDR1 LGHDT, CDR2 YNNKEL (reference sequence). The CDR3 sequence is CASSQGSDFSPLHF. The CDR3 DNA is TGTGCCAGCAGCCAAGGGTCGGATTTCTCACCCCTCCACTTT.

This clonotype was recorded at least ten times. In DNA, the CDR3 is TGTGCCAGCAGTGAAACGGCGAGCCGTGTCGCGAACACCATATATTTT. It specifies CASSETASRVANTIYF. The chain has TRBV6-1 and TRBJ1-3; D gene unclear. CDR1 and CDR2 from the germline V gene are MNHNS and SASEGT. This CDR3 has 16 amino acids. The germline V and J ends were trimmed by 2 bases and 7 bases, with 18 bases remaining between them.

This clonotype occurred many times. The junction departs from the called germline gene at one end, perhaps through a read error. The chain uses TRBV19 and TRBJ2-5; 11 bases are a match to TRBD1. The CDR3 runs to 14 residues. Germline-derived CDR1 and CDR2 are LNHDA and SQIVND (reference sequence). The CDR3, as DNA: TGTGCCAGCAGTCCCGGGACAGGGGGAGACACCCAGTACTTT. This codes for CASSPGTGGDTQYF. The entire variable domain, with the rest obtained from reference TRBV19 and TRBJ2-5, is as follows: DGGITQSPKYLFRKEGQNVTLSCEQNLNHDAMYWYRQDPGQGLRLIYYSQIVNDFQKGDIAEGYSVSREKKESFPLTVTSAQKNPTAFYLCASSPGTGGDTQYFGPGTRLLVL.

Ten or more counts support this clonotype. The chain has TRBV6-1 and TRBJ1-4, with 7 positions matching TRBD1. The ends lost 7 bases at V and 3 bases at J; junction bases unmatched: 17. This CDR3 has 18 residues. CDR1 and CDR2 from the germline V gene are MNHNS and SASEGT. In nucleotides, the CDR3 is TGTGCCAGCACACGAAACTTAATTAGGACAGGCCCTAATGAAAAACTGTTTTTT. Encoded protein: CASTRNLIRTGPNEKLFF.

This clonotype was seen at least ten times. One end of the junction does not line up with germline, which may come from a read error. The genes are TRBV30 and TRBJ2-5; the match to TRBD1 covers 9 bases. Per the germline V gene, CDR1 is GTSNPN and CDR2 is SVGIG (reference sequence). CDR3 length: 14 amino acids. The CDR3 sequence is CAWSPLTGGDTQYF. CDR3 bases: TGTGCCTGGAGCCCCCTGACAGGGGGGGACACCCAGTACTTT.

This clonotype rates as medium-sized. For the CDR3, the DNA is TGTGCCAGCAGTTTAGGCGGGGGAAGGAGGAATGAGCAGTTCTTC. Its protein product is CASSLGGGRRNEQFF. V and J are TRBV12-3 or TRBV12-4 and TRBJ2-1; 7 bases are shared with TRBD2. The CDR3 runs 15 residues. After removal of 1 base from V and 7 bases from J, the junction contained 7 bases not matched to a gene.